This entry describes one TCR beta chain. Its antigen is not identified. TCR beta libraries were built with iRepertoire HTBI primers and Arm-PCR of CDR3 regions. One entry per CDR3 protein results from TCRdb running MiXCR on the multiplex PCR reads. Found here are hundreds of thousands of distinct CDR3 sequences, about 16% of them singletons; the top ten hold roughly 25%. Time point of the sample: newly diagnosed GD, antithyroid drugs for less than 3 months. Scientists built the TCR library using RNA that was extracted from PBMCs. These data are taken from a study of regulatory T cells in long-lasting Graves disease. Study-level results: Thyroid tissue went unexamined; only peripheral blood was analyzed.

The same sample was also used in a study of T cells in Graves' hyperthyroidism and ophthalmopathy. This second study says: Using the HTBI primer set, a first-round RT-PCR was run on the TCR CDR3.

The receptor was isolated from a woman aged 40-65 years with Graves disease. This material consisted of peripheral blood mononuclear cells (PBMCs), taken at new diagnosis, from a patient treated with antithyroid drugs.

CDR3 nucleotides: TGTGCCAGCAGTTCAAACCGGGGGGCGTATGGCTACACCTTC. Protein product: CASSSNRGAYGYTF. The chain couples TRBV6-9 to TRBJ1-2, with a possible D match to TRBD1 (6 bases). The V and J ends lost 4 bases and 5 bases respectively, with 14 bases between them. From germline, CDR1 is MNHGY and CDR2 SVAAGI. The CDR3 consists of 14 residues.